Presented here are 31 T cell receptor beta chains from one specimen sequenced in a study of T cell changes during pregnancy in multiple sclerosis. TCRdb's copy holds only in-frame clones and misses some; the assay was immunoSEQ multiplex PCR. The repertoire holds tens of thousands of clones, with around 94% as singletons. The material was CD4+ T cells from peripheral blood mononuclear cells, obtained before pregnancy. All receptors come from a female donor with multiple sclerosis, enrolled in a pregnancy study.

The V and J genes are TRBV5-1 and TRBJ2-2; tentative D call: TRBD1 (5 bases). V was shortened by 4 bases and J by 1 base, with 8 bases between the two germline ends. The CDR3 sequence is 14 residues long. Per germline, CDR1 SGHRS and CDR2 YFSETQ. The CDR3 region has the DNA TGCGCCAGCAGCATTGGACAGAACACCGGGGAGCTGTTTTTT. Its protein product is CASSIGQNTGELFF.

V and J are TRBV2 and TRBJ1-2, with unresolved D. Germline lookup yields CDR1 SNHLY and CDR2 FYNNEI. The CDR3 is made up of 13 amino acids. V shed 7 bases and J shed 4 bases, with 13 bases lying between them. The CDR3 DNA follows: TGTGCCAGCAAAGGTGCAGGACTCTATGGCTACACCTTC. Encoded protein: CASKGAGLYGYTF.

The rearrangement joins TRBV9 to TRBJ1-3; TRBD1 agrees at 8 bases. The CDR3 length is 14 residues. Germline values: CDR1 SGDLS, CDR2 YYNGEE. J lost 3 bases, V lost 3 bases, and 2 bases had no gene match. CDR3 in DNA: TGTGCCAGCAGCGACAGGGGGAATGGAAACACCATATATTTT. Translation: CASSDRGNGNTIYF.

The chain uses TRBV7-9 and TRBJ1-5; D remains unclear. The CDR3 runs 15 residues. Germline V gives CDR1 SEHNR, CDR2 FQNEAQ (reference sequence). The V gene lost 0 bases and the J gene lost 2 bases, with 8 bases spanning the gap. The CDR3 protein is CASSLAGRGNQPQHF. For the CDR3, the DNA is TGTGCCAGCAGCTTAGCAGGGCGGGGCAATCAGCCCCAGCATTTT. Full variable domain (outside the CDR3, taken from reference TRBV7-9 and TRBJ1-5): DTGVSQNPRHKITKRGQNVTFRCDPISEHNRLYWYRQTLGQGPEFLTYFQNEAQLEKSRLLSDRFSAERPKGSFSTLEIQRTEQGDSAMYLCASSLAGRGNQPQHFGDGTRLSIL.

The J gene is TRBJ2-5, the V gene TRBV5-8; perhaps TRBD2 as D (5 bases). Trimming removed 4 bases from V and 5 bases from J, with 15 bases in between. CDR3 length: 14 residues. Germline CDR1 and CDR2: SGHTS and YDEGEE. This CDR3 is CASSPKRGRETQYF. The CDR3 nucleotides read TGTGCCAGCAGCCCCAAGAGAGGGCGGGAGACCCAGTACTTC.

The chain recombines TRBV5-1 with TRBJ1-1; 9 bases are shared with TRBD1. The CDR3 runs to 16 residues. The V gene's germline CDR1 is SGHRS and CDR2 YFSETQ. The V and J ends lost 3 bases and 5 bases, in that order; junction bases with no gene match: 11. The DNA for the CDR3 is TGCGCCAGCAGCTGGACAGGGGTCATAGAAGGGACTGAAGCTTTCTTT. Encoded protein: CASSWTGVIEGTEAFF.

The chain joins TRBV7-9 to TRBJ2-3; D is uncertain. The V gene lost 1 base and the J gene lost 2 bases, with 4 bases spanning the gap. Germline loops: CDR1 SEHNR, CDR2 FQNEAQ (reference sequence). The CDR3 runs to 13 residues. The CDR3 region is CASSLGATDTQYF. CDR3 nucleotide sequence: TGTGCCAGCAGCTTAGGGGCCACAGATACGCAGTATTTT.

The chain uses TRBV6-5 and TRBJ1-2, with D hard to call. This CDR3 spans 14 amino acids. Germline lookup yields CDR1 MNHEY and CDR2 SVGAGI. V gave up 5 bases and J gave up 6 bases, with 16 bases separating them. CDR3 nucleotides: TGTGCCAGCAGTAGCCCGGGGAGGTTACATGGCTACACCTTC. As protein: CASSSPGRLHGYTF.

The rearrangement links TRBV15 to TRBJ2-5; possibly TRBD1 for D (5 bases). This CDR3 is 13 amino acids long. CDR1 LNHNV and CDR2 YYDKDF come from the germline V gene (reference sequence). V was clipped by 0 bases and J by 4 bases, with 6 bases between them. The CDR3 nucleotides read TGTGCCACCAGCAGAGATCAGGGAGAGACCCAGTACTTC. Protein sequence: CATSRDQGETQYF.

This clone has a single count. The rearrangement links TRBV28 to TRBJ1-5; D unclear. This CDR3 has 14 residues. V lost 5 bases to trimming and J lost 3 bases, with 11 bases between them. CDR1 and CDR2 (germline): MDHEN, SYDVKM. The CDR3 region has the DNA TGTGCCAGCAGTCCGTCAGGTAACAATCAGCCCCAGCATTTT. Translated, it gives CASSPSGNNQPQHF.

The J gene is TRBJ1-3, the V gene TRBV4-3; TRBD1 is a possible D gene (6 bases). The CDR3 consists of 12 residues. Trimming removed 9 bases from V and 8 bases from J, with 14 bases in between. Germline V gene sequence: CDR1 LGHNA, CDR2 YSLEER. The chain's CDR3 is CASRGGSDTIYF. The CDR3 DNA reads TGCGCCAGTAGGGGGGGCTCGGACACCATATATTTT.

This chain links TRBV6-1 with TRBJ2-7; the match to TRBD2 covers 8 bases. Germline CDR1 and CDR2: MNHNS and SASEGT. The length of the CDR3 is 14 residues. After removal of 0 bases from V and 7 bases from J, the junction contained 5 bases not matched to a gene. The CDR3 sequence is CASSEAAGGGEQYF. CDR3 DNA sequence: TGTGCCAGCAGTGAAGCGGCGGGAGGTGGGGAGCAGTACTTC.

V is TRBV18 and J is TRBJ1-1; a weak D match, TRBD1 (5 bases). This CDR3 has 12 amino acids. CDR1 is KGHSH and CDR2 is LQKENI in the germline V gene. Trimming stripped 2 bases from V and 10 bases from J, with 11 bases between. CDR3 sequence reads: CASSPDLGAAFF. CDR3 DNA sequence: TGTGCCAGCTCACCAGATTTAGGGGCAGCTTTCTTT.

The chain uses TRBV6-4 and TRBJ2-1; D might be TRBD2 (6 bases). V was pared by 4 bases and J by 10 bases, with 14 bases between. CDR3 length: 13 residues. Germline V gives CDR1 MRHNA, CDR2 SNTAGT. CDR3 DNA: TGTGCCAGCAGTGTTGGTAGCGGAGCAGAGCAGTTCTTC. This translates into CASSVGSGAEQFF.

This chain links TRBV27 with TRBJ2-7; D uncertain. In germline, CDR1 is MNHEY, CDR2 SMNVEV (reference sequence). The CDR3 loop spans 11 amino acids. Trimming cost V 5 bases and J 1 base, with 3 bases left between them. CDR3 loop: CASSPSYEQYF. The CDR3 coding sequence is TGTGCCAGCAGTCCATCCTACGAGCAGTACTTC.

The V call is TRBV19, the J call TRBJ1-1, with a possible D match to TRBD1 (5 bases). The CDR3 has 15 residues. The V gene's germline CDR1 is LNHDA and CDR2 SQIVND (reference sequence). V lost 7 bases and J lost 3, with 18 bases in between. CDR3 region: CASTPGIRGDTEAFF. CDR3 DNA sequence: TGTGCCAGTACCCCCGGTATTCGGGGGGACACTGAAGCTTTCTTT.

To note about this clone: A junction boundary mismatches the germline segment, possibly from a read error. V and J are TRBV9 and TRBJ2-3; 10 nucleotides agree with TRBD2. The CDR3 totals 17 residues. The germline CDR1 and CDR2 sequences are SGDLS and YYNGEE. This chain's CDR3 is CASTVDPSGGSTDTQYF. The CDR3 coding sequence is TGTGCCAGCACCGTAGATCCTAGCGGGGGCAGCACAGATACGCAGTATTTT.

This rearrangement joins TRBV19 to TRBJ2-3; TRBD2 agrees at 13 bases. J lost 0 bases, V lost 7 bases, and 4 bases had no gene match. Germline CDR1 is LNHDA and CDR2 is SQIVND (reference sequence). The length of the CDR3 is 16 residues. The CDR3 spells CASKTSGRSSTDTQYF. CDR3 coding DNA: TGTGCCAGTAAGACTAGCGGGAGGTCTAGCACAGATACGCAGTATTTT. Full variable domain (missing parts from reference TRBV19 and TRBJ2-3): DGGITQSPKYLFRKEGQNVTLSCEQNLNHDAMYWYRQDPGQGLRLIYYSQIVNDFQKGDIAEGYSVSREKKESFPLTVTSAQKNPTAFYLCASKTSGRSSTDTQYFGPGTRLTVL.

The chain has TRBV21-1 and TRBJ2-2; the table's D gene call, TRBD1, was not cross checked with the DNA. TRBV21-1 is an annotated pseudogene. CDR3 length: 15 residues. The chain's CDR3 is CASSRRTGNTGELFF. As DNA, the CDR3 is TGTGCCAGCAGCCGTCGGACAGGGAACACCGGGGAGCTGTTTTTT.

The chain employs TRBV5-1 and TRBJ2-6; tentative D call: TRBD1 (6 bases). In germline, CDR1 is SGHRS, CDR2 YFSETQ. The CDR3 extends over 17 amino acids. Trimming pared 3 bases from V and 0 bases from J, leaving 13 bases between. The CDR3 DNA sequence: TGCGCCAGCAGCTCTGGACAGCTCACCTCTGGGGCCAACGTCCTGACTTTC. Protein: CASSSGQLTSGANVLTF.

The J gene is TRBJ1-2, the V gene TRBV15; no clear D gene. The CDR3 sequence is 17 residues long. Deletions cut 5 bases from V and 3 bases from J, with 22 bases between. Germline values: CDR1 LNHNV, CDR2 YYDKDF (reference sequence). CDR3 bases: TGTGCCACCAGCGAGTCCCCCGTGCCGTCCGTAGACTATGGCTACACCTTC. Amino acid sequence: CATSESPVPSVDYGYTF.

This chain joins TRBV7-9 and TRBJ2-2; 7 nucleotides align to TRBD2. V gave up 4 bases and J gave up 1 base; unmatched junction bases: 6. CDR1 and CDR2 (germline): SEHNR, FQNEAQ (reference sequence). CDR3 size: 16 residues. CDR3 residues: CASSSRLAVNTGELFF. CDR3 nucleotide sequence: TGTGCCAGCAGCTCCCGACTAGCTGTGAACACCGGGGAGCTGTTTTTT.

This clone appeared once. The V gene is TRBV9, the J gene TRBJ1-1; TRBD1 might be the D (5 bases). CDR1 is SGDLS and CDR2 is YYNGEE in the germline V gene. V gave up 0 bases and J gave up 4 bases, with 10 bases separating them. The CDR3 sequence is 14 residues long. In DNA, the CDR3 is TGTGCCAGCAGCGTAGGGGGGGACTTCACTGAAGCTTTCTTT. Translation gives CASSVGGDFTEAFF.

This chain links TRBV30 with TRBJ2-5, with D tentatively TRBD2 (6 bases). CDR1 and CDR2 from the germline V gene are GTSNPN and SVGIG (reference sequence). V lost 1 base, J lost 5 bases, and 17 bases lay in between. The CDR3 spans 15 residues. The DNA for the CDR3 is TGTGCCTGGAGTGCCCGACTAGGAGGGTGGGAGACCCAGTACTTC. This gives the protein CAWSARLGGWETQYF.

In nucleotides, the CDR3 is TGTGCCAGCAGTTACTGGCAGGGGGCGGGCGAGCAGTACTTC. Translating it yields CASSYWQGAGEQYF. The V call is TRBV6-5, the J call TRBJ2-7; TRBD1 aligns across 8 bases. Germline lookup yields CDR1 MNHEY and CDR2 SVGAGI. The CDR3 is made up of 14 amino acids. After removal of 1 base from V and 6 bases from J, the junction contained 5 bases not matched to a gene.

CDR3 amino acids: CASSPLAGGVDNEQFF. The DNA for the CDR3 is TGCGCCAGCAGCCCCCTAGCGGGAGGAGTTGACAATGAGCAGTTCTTC. The chain couples TRBV5-1 to TRBJ2-1, with 11 bases matching TRBD2. Trimming cost V 4 bases and J 5 bases; bases outside gene matches: 8. The germline CDR1 and CDR2 sequences are SGHRS and YFSETQ. The CDR3 runs 16 residues.

The chain uses TRBV6-6 and TRBJ1-1; possible D gene TRBD1, 6 bases. The length of the CDR3 is 16 residues. Trimming stripped 6 bases from V and 3 bases from J, with 20 bases between. The germline V gene has CDR1 MNHNY and CDR2 SVGAGI (reference sequence). Here the CDR3 reads CASRHRPVGADTEAFF. The DNA for the CDR3 is TGTGCCAGCAGACACCGCCCGGTGGGGGCGGACACTGAAGCTTTCTTT.

This clone was seen only a few times. The chain carries TRBV19 and TRBJ2-7; perhaps TRBD2 as D (5 bases). The V end was cut by 2 bases, the J end by 0 bases, with 11 bases between. CDR3 length: 15 residues. Germline CDR1 reads LNHDA; CDR2 reads SQIVND (reference sequence). The CDR3 protein is CASSINGISSYEQYF. The CDR3 DNA sequence: TGTGCCAGTAGTATAAACGGGATTAGCTCCTACGAGCAGTACTTC.

The chain recombines TRBV5-1 with TRBJ2-2; no firm D call. The V gene lost 4 bases and the J gene lost 6 bases, with 16 bases spanning the gap. The length of the CDR3 is 15 residues. Germline values: CDR1 SGHRS, CDR2 YFSETQ. CDR3 residues: CASSPSAVQAGELFF. Here the CDR3 DNA reads TGCGCCAGCAGCCCGTCGGCAGTCCAGGCCGGGGAGCTGTTTTTT.

The chain combines TRBV7-6 with TRBJ2-5; D not resolved. Trimming pared 5 bases from V and 0 bases from J, leaving 10 bases between. The CDR3 runs to 14 residues. From germline, CDR1 is SGHVS and CDR2 FNYEAQ. CDR3 in amino acids: CASSLNTYQETQYF. In nucleotides, the CDR3 is TGTGCCAGCAGCCTAAATACGTACCAAGAGACCCAGTACTTC.

The chain uses TRBV6-5 and TRBJ1-1; 11 bases are shared with TRBD1. This CDR3 has 15 residues. The ends lost 5 bases at V and 0 bases at J; junction bases unmatched: 2. Germline V gives CDR1 MNHEY, CDR2 SVGAGI. The CDR3 region is CASSRDRGVNTEAFF. The CDR3 DNA follows: TGTGCCAGCAGTCGGGACAGGGGGGTGAACACTGAAGCTTTCTTT.